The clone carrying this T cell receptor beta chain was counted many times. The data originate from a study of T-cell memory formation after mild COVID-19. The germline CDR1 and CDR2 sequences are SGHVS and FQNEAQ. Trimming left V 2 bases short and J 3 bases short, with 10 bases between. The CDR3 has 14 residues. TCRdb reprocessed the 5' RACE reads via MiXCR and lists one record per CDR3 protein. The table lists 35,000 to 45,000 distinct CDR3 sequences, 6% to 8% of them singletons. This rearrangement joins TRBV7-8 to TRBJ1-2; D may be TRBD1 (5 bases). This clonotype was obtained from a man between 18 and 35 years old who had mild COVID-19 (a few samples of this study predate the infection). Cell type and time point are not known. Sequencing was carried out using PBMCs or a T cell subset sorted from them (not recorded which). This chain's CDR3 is CASSLQGLYYGYTF. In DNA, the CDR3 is TGTGCCAGCAGCTTACAGGGACTCTACTATGGCTACACCTTC.